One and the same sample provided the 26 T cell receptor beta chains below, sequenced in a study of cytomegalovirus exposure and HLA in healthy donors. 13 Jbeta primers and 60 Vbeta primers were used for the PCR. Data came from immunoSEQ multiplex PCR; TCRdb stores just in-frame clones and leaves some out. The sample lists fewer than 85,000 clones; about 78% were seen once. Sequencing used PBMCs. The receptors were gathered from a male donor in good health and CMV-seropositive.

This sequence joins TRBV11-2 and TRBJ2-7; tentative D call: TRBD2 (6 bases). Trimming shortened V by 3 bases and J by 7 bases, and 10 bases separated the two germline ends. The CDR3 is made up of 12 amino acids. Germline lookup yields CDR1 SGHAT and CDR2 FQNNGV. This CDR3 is CASSFEGGEQYF. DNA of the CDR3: TGTGCCAGCAGCTTTGAGGGAGGAGAGCAGTACTTC. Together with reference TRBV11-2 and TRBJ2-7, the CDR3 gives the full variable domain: EAGVAQSPRYKIIEKRQSVAFWCNPISGHATLYWYQQILGQGPKLLIQFQNNGVVDDSQLPKDRFSAERLKGVDSTLKIQPAKLEDSAVYLCASSFEGGEQYFGPGTRLTVT.

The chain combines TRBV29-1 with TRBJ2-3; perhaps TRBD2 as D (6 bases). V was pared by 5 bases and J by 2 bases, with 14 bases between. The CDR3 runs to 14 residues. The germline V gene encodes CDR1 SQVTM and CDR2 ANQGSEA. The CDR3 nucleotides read TGCAGCGTTCGCGGGGCACGGAACACAGATACGCAGTATTTT. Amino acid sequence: CSVRGARNTDTQYF.

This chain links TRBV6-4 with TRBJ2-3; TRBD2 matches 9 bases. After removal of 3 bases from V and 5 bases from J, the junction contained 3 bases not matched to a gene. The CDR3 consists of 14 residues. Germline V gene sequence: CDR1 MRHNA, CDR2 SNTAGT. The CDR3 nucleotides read TGTGCCAGCAGTGAGGGTAGCGGGAGAGATACGCAGTATTTT. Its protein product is CASSEGSGRDTQYF.

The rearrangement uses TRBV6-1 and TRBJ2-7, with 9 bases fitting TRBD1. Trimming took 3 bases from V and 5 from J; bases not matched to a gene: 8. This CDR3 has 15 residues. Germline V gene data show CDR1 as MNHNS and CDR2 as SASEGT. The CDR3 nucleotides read TGTGCCAGCAGTGACGACGGGACAGGGACCCACGAGCAGTACTTC. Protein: CASSDDGTGTHEQYF.

DNA for the CDR3: TGTGCCAGCCCGGGCTACACCTTC. Amino acids: CASPGYTF. The chain recombines TRBV25-1 with TRBJ1-2; no firm D call. Looked up from germline, CDR1 is MGHDK and CDR2 is SYGVNS. Trimming removed 8 bases at V and 8 bases at J, with 3 bases between. This CDR3 comprises 8 residues.

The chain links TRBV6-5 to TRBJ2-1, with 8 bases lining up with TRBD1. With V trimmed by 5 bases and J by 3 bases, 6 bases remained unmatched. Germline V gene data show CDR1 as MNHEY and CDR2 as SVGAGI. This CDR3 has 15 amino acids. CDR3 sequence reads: CASSGPGQDYNEQFF. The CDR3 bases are TGTGCCAGCAGTGGTCCGGGACAGGACTACAATGAGCAGTTCTTC.

Written as DNA, the CDR3 is TGTGCCAGCAGCTGGACCGGGACAGACGAGCAGTACTTC. Amino acid sequence: CASSWTGTDEQYF. V is TRBV5-6 and J is TRBJ2-5; TRBD1 aligns across 7 bases. The closer fit of TRBJ2-7 to the DNA end suggests the J call may be wrong. CDR3 length: 13 residues. Germline loops: CDR1 SGHDT, CDR2 YYEEEE.

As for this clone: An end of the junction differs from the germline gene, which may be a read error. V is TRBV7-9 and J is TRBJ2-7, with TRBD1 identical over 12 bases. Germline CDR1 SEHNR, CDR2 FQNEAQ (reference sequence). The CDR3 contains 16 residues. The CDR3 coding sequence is TGTTCCAGCAGCCCCCGCGGGGGACAGGGGGCATACGAGCAGTACTTC. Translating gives CSSSPRGGQGAYEQYF.

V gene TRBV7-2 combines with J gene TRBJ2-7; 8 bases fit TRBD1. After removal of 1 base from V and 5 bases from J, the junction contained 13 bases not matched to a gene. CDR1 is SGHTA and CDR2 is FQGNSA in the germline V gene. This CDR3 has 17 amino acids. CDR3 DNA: TGTGCCAGCAGCTTAGTCGGGGACAGGTTAAAACTCGACGAGCAGTACTTC. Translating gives CASSLVGDRLKLDEQYF. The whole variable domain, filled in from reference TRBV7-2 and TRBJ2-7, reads GAGVSQSPSNKVTEKGKDVELRCDPISGHTALYWYRQSLGQGLEFLIYFQGNSAPDKSGLPSDRFSAERTGGSVSTLTIQRTQQEDSAVYLCASSLVGDRLKLDEQYFGPGTRLTVT.

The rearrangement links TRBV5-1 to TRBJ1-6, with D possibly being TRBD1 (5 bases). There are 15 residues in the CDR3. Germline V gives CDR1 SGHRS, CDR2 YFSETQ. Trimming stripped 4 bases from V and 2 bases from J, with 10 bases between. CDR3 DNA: TGCGCCAGCAGCGTGGCAGGGACCTATAATTCACCCCTCCACTTT. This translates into CASSVAGTYNSPLHF.

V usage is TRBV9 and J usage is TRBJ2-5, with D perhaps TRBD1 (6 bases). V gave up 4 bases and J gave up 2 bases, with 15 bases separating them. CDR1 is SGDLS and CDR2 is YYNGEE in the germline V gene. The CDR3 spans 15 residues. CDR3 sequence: CASSLTGLRQETQYF. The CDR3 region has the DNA TGTGCCAGCAGCCTCACAGGGCTTCGGCAAGAGACCCAGTACTTC.

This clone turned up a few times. The CDR3 is CASNSQWQNYGYTF. In DNA, the CDR3 is TGTGCCAGCAATTCCCAATGGCAAAACTATGGCTACACCTTC. The chain carries TRBV28 and TRBJ1-2; D remains unclear. Germline CDR1 MDHEN, CDR2 SYDVKM. V was shortened by 7 bases and J by 2 bases, with 14 bases between the two germline ends. This CDR3 is 14 amino acids long.

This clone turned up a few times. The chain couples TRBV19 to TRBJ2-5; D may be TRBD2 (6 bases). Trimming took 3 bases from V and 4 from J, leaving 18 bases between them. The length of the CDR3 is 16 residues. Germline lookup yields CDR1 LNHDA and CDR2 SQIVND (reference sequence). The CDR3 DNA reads TGTGCCAGTAGTATCATCTGGAGGGCCACGAGAGAGACCCAGTACTTC. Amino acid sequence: CASSIIWRATRETQYF.

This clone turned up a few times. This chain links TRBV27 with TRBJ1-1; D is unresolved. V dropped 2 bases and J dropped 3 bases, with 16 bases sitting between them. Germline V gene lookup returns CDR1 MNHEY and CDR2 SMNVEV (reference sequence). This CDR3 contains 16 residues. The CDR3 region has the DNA TGTGCCAGCAGTTTAGGGGAGGATCGAGGTGACACTGAAGCTTTCTTT. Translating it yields CASSLGEDRGDTEAFF.

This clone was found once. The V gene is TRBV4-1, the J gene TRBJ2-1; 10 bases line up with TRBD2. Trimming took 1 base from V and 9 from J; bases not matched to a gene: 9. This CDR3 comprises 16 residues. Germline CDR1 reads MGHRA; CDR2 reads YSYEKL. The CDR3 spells CASSQGATSGVFEQFF. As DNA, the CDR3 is TGCGCCAGCAGCCAAGGGGCTACTAGCGGGGTGTTTGAGCAGTTCTTC.

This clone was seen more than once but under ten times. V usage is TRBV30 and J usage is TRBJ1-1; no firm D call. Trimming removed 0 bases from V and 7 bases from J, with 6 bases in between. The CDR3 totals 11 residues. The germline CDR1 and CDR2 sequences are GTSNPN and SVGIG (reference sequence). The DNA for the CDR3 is TGTGCCTGGAGTGTACTTGATGAAGCTTTCTTT. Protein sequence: CAWSVLDEAFF.

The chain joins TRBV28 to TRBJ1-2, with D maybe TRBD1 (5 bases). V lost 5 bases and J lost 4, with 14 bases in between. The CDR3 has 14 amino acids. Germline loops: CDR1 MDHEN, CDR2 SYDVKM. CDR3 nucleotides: TGTGCCAGCAGTCCGCCGGGGGAAGGCTATGGCTACACCTTC. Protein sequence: CASSPPGEGYGYTF.

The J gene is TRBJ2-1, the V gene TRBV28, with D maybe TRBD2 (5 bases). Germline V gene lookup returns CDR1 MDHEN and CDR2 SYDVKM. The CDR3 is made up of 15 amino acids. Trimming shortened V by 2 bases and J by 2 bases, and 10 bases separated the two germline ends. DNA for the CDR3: TGTGCCAGCAGTTTAGAGGGCCCCACCTACAATGAGCAGTTCTTC. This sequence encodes CASSLEGPTYNEQFF.

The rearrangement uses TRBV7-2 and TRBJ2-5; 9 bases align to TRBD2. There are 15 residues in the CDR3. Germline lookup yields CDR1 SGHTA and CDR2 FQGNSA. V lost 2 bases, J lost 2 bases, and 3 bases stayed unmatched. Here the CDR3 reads CASSLHSGGQETQYF. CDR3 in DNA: TGTGCCAGCAGCTTACATAGCGGGGGACAAGAGACCCAGTACTTC. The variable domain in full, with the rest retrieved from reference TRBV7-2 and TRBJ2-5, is GAGVSQSPSNKVTEKGKDVELRCDPISGHTALYWYRQSLGQGLEFLIYFQGNSAPDKSGLPSDRFSAERTGGSVSTLTIQRTQQEDSAVYLCASSLHSGGQETQYFGPGTRLLVL.

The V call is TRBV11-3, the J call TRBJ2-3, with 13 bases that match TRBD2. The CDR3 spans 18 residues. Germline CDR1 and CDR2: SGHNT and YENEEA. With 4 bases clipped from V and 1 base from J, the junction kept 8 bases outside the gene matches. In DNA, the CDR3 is TGTGCCAGCAGCTCGACTAGCGGGGGGCCCCATGGCACAGATACGCAGTATTTT. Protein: CASSSTSGGPHGTDTQYF.

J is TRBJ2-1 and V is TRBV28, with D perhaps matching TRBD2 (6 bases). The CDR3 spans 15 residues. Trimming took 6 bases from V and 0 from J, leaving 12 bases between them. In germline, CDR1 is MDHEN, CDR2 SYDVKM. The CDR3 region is CASSPPGSSYNEQFF. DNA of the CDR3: TGTGCCAGCAGCCCTCCCGGGAGCTCCTACAATGAGCAGTTCTTC.

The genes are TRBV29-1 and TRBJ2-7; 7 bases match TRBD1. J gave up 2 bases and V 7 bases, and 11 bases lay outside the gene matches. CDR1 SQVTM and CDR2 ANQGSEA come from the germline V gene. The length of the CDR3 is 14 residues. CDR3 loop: CSATTLGQPYEQYF. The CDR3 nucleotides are TGCAGCGCAACTACCTTGGGACAGCCCTACGAGCAGTACTTC.

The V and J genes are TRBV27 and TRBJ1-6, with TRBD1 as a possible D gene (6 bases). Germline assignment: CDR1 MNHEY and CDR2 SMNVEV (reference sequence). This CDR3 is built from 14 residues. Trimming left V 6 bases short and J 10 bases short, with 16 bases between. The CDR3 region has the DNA TGTGCCAGCAGCACAGACAGGCCGGGGTCACCCCTCCACTTT. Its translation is CASSTDRPGSPLHF.

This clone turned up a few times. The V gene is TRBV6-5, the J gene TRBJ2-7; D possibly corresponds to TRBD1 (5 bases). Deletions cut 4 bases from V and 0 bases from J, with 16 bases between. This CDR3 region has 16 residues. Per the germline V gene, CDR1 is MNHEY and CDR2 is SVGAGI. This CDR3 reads CASSFPLYRSSYEQYF. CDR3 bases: TGTGCCAGCAGTTTCCCCTTGTACAGGAGCTCCTACGAGCAGTACTTC.

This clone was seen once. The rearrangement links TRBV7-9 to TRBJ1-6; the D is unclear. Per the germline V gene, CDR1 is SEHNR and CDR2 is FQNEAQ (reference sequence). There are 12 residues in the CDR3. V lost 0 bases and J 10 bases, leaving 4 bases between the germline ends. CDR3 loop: CASSLAGSPLHF. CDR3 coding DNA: TGTGCCAGCAGCTTAGCTGGCTCACCCCTCCACTTT.

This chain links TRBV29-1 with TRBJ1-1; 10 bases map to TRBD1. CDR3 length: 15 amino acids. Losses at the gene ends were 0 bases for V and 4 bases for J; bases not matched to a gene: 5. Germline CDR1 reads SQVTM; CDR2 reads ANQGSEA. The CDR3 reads CSVEERQGAGTEAFF. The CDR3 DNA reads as TGCAGCGTTGAAGAAAGACAGGGGGCGGGCACTGAAGCTTTCTTT.